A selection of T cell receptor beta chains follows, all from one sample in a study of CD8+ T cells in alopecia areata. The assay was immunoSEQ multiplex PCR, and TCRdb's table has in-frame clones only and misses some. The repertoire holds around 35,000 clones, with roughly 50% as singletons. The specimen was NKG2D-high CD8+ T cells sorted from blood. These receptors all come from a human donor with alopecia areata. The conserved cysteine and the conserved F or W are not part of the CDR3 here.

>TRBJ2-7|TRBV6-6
ASTYLPGNSYEQY
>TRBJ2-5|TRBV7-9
ASSPPGGKETQY
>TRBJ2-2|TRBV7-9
ASSRTGVGTGELF
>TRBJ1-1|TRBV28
ASSFPQ
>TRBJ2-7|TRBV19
ASSISGQGPEQY
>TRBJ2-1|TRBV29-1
SVGGLDASSYNEQF
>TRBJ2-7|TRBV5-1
ASSLKGNHEQY
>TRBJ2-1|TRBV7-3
ASSLKVRDEQF
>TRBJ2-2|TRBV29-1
SAYGDRGAGELF
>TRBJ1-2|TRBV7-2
ASSSDQRDRGNDGYT
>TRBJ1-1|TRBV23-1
ASITRESTEAF
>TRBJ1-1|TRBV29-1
SAGRQGPNTEAF
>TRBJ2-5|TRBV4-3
ASSQGGAGETQY
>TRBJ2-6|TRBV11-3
ASSPASPGANVLT
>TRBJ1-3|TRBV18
ASSPDGYSGNTIY
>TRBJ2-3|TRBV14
ASSQPGTALTDTQY
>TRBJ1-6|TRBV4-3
ASSHTTGTALH
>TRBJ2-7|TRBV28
ASSHPLAGIHEQY
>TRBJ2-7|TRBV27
ASGWPQNPYEQY
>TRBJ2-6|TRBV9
ASSQGARGANVLT
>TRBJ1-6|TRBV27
ASSLRNSPLH
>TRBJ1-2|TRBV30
AWRGGRDYGYT
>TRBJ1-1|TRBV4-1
ASSQEVYTEAF
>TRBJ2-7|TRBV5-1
ASSLTGTAPDEQY
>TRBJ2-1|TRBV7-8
ASSPISGGEQF
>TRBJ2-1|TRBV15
ATRRSSAYNEQF
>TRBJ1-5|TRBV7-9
ASSPWGSNQPQH
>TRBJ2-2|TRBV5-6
ASSRPRQVGGELF
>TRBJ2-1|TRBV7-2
ASSLTSGKYNEQF
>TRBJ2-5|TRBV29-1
SVRAGGYQETQY
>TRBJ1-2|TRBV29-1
SVENRGSYGYT
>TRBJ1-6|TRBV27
ASRTGQRNSPLH
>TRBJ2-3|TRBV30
AEGQGGADTQY
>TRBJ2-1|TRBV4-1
ASSQGTVNYEQF
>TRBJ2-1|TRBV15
ATSRGDEQF
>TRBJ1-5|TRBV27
ASSLSGFLNQPQH
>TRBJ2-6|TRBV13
ASSLGLAASSGANVLT
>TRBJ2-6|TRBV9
ASSGVTASSGANVLT
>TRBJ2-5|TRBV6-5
ASSKGFEETQY
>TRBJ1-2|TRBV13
ASSLAARGGVLGYT
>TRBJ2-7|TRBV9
ASSGRQGDEQY
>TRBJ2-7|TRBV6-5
ASSYNWGTGGEQY
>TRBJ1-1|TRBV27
ASSRVNRGLGAF
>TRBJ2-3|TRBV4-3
ASSPTAGASTDTQY
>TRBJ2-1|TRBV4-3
ASSQEEVAGGANEQF
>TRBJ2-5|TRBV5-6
ASSLAGLAEETQY
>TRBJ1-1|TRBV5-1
ASSTGLGTEAF
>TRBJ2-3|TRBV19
ASRTGASTDTQY
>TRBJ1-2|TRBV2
ASSEESRVYYGYT
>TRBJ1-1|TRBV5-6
ASSFHRDLITEAF
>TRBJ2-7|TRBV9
ASSEGTSGRRYEQY